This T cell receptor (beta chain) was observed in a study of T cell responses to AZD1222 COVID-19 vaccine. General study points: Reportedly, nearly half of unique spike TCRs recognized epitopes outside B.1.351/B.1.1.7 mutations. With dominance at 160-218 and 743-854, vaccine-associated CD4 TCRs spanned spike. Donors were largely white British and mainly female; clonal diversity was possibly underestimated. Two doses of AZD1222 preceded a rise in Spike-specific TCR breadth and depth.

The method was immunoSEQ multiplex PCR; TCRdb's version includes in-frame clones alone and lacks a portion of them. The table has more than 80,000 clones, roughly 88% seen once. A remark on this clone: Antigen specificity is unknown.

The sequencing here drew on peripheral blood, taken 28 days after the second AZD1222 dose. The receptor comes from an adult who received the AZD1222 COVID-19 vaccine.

CDR3 DNA sequence: TGTGCCAGCAGTGGAAGAGCGGGAGTCAGCCCCAGCACAGATACGCAGTATTTT. This sequence encodes CASSGRAGVSPSTDTQYF. The genes are TRBV6-1 and TRBJ2-3, with 8 bases matching TRBD2. CDR1 MNHNS and CDR2 SASEGT come from the germline V gene. The CDR3 is 18 amino acids. The V segment lost 4 bases and the J segment 0 bases; nucleotides outside the gene matches: 12.